Following are 28 T cell receptor beta chains from one sample sequenced in a study of human T cells and chemical hapten exposure. The time point was: patch test 2, 6 weeks after DPC sensitization. Documented treatment: therapeutic diphenylcyclopropenone sensitization with weekly scalp DPC. TCRdb reprocessed the RACE reads via MiXCR and lists one record per CDR3 protein. The sample has about 82,000 distinct CDR3 sequences; 8% to 13% are singletons. The input for sequencing was whole blood, taken in connection with sensitization to the hapten diphenylcyclopropenone (DPC). These receptor sequences come from a woman between 50 and 59 years old with alopecia areata. Some clones in this sample may be carry-over from other donors' samples.

This clonotype was found many times. CDR3 bases: TGCAGTGCTAGTCGCTCTCAAGAGACCCAGTACTTC. Translating gives CSASRSQETQYF. V gene TRBV20-1 combines with J gene TRBJ2-5; D ambiguous. CDR3 length: 12 residues. Trimming cost V 3 bases and J 2 bases, with 7 bases left between them. Per germline, CDR1 DFQATT and CDR2 SNEGSKA (reference sequence).

This clonotype occurred a few times. The gene calls are TRBV4-1 and TRBJ2-7, with 10 bases fitting TRBD2. This CDR3 contains 16 residues. V lost 2 bases to trimming and J lost 7 bases; unmatched junction nucleotides: 11. From germline, CDR1 is MGHRA and CDR2 YSYEKL. As DNA, the CDR3 is TGCGCCAGCAGCCAAATCCGACTAGCGGGTCTCGGGGAGCAGTACTTC. Protein sequence: CASSQIRLAGLGEQYF.

The table lists this clonotype with a few counts. This chain joins TRBV19 and TRBJ1-2, with D maybe TRBD1 (6 bases). The CDR3 is 13 residues long. Germline CDR1 LNHDA, CDR2 SQIVND (reference sequence). The V and J ends lost 6 bases and 6 bases respectively, with 14 bases between them. The CDR3 spells CASRTGHADGYTF. The CDR3 nucleotides read TGTGCCAGTAGGACGGGACATGCGGATGGCTACACCTTC. Variable domain in full (rest from reference TRBV19 and TRBJ1-2): DGGITQSPKYLFRKEGQNVTLSCEQNLNHDAMYWYRQDPGQGLRLIYYSQIVNDFQKGDIAEGYSVSREKKESFPLTVTSAQKNPTAFYLCASRTGHADGYTFGSGTRLTVV.

This clonotype has more than one count but fewer than ten. The rearrangement joins TRBV7-2 to TRBJ2-1, with 8 bases aligning to TRBD1. Germline CDR1 SGHTA, CDR2 FQGNSA. The V gene end was trimmed by 5 bases and the J gene end by 5 bases; junction bases not matched to a gene: 5. The CDR3 loop spans 14 amino acids. Written as DNA, the CDR3 is TGTGCCAGCAGCGTCGGGACAGGACACAATGAGCAGTTCTTC. This sequence encodes CASSVGTGHNEQFF.

This clonotype has a count of ten or more. The chain recombines TRBV12-3 or TRBV12-4 with TRBJ2-2; a weak D match, TRBD1 (6 bases). There are 13 residues in the CDR3. V was cut by 7 bases and J by 4 bases, with 10 bases left in between. The CDR3 sequence: CASNVRGTGELFF. The CDR3 DNA is TGTGCCAGCAACGTCAGGGGCACCGGGGAGCTGTTTTTT.

This chain uses TRBV6-1 with TRBJ1-5; the D gene is possibly TRBD1 (5 bases). The CDR3 has 16 amino acids. The germline CDR1 and CDR2 sequences are MNHNS and SASEGT. Trimming removed 4 bases at V and 6 bases at J, with 19 bases between. The CDR3, as DNA: TGTGCCAGCAGTGCACGCCGACAGAACCAGGGTCAGCCCCAGCATTTT. This gives the protein CASSARRQNQGQPQHF.

This clonotype has ten or more counts. The rearrangement links TRBV29-1 to TRBJ2-7; TRBD1 matches at 7 bases. The germline V gene encodes CDR1 SQVTM and CDR2 ANQGSEA. J gave up 6 bases and V 1 base, and 9 bases lay outside the gene matches. The CDR3 has 14 amino acids. As DNA, the CDR3 is TGCAGCGTTGAAGGTTGGGTAGGGGGCAGCGAGCAGTACTTC. As protein: CSVEGWVGGSEQYF.

This clonotype occurred a few times. This chain uses TRBV7-9 with TRBJ1-4, with D possibly matching TRBD1 (5 bases). Germline-derived CDR1 and CDR2 are SEHNR and FQNEAQ (reference sequence). The CDR3 runs to 15 residues. V lost 4 bases and J 0 bases, leaving 9 bases between the germline ends. The CDR3 reads CASSSRQPTNEKLFF. The CDR3 region has the DNA TGTGCCAGCAGCTCGCGACAGCCAACTAATGAAAAACTGTTTTTT.

This clonotype was seen only a few times. This chain uses TRBV20-1 with TRBJ2-6; D may be TRBD2 (5 bases). V lost 4 bases to trimming and J lost 9 bases, with 10 bases between them. The CDR3 sequence is 12 residues long. The germline CDR1 and CDR2 sequences are DFQATT and SNEGSKA (reference sequence). CDR3 sequence reads: CSATRDYNVLTF. The CDR3 bases are TGCAGTGCTACCCGGGATTACAACGTCCTGACTTTC.

Points on this clonotype: Germline and junction disagree at one end, which may indicate a read error. The gene calls are TRBV7-2 and TRBJ1-4; no firm D call. This CDR3 contains 16 residues. Germline CDR1 is SGHTA and CDR2 is FQGNSA. CDR3 nucleotide sequence: TGTGCCAGCAGCTCAGGCATTACAGCAACTAATGGAAAACTGTTTTTT. It is translated as CASSSGITATNGKLFF.

This clonotype has more than one count but fewer than ten. This may be a read error: a much more frequent sequence differs by one nucleotide. The rearrangement links TRBV11-2 to TRBJ2-5, with D unresolved. Per germline, CDR1 SGHAT and CDR2 FQNNGV. There are 12 residues in the CDR3. This CDR3 reads CASSLVMETQHF. Written as DNA, the CDR3 is TGTGCCAGCAGCTTAGTGATGGAGACCCAGCACTTC.

This clonotype was seen a few times. The chain combines TRBV20-1 with TRBJ2-2, with TRBD2 matching 11 bases. CDR1 is DFQATT and CDR2 is SNEGSKA in the germline V gene (reference sequence). The CDR3 is 17 amino acids. V lost 5 bases and J lost 4; bases outside the gene matches: 12. CDR3 sequence (DNA): TGCAGTGCTTATCTAGCGGGAGGAAGTCGAGCCACCGGGGAGCTGTTTTTT. This sequence encodes CSAYLAGGSRATGELFF.

This clonotype was detected many times. This CDR3 reads CASSQIDGVNTEAFF. As DNA, the CDR3 is TGTGCCAGCAGCCAAATTGACGGCGTGAACACTGAAGCTTTCTTT. The genes are TRBV13 and TRBJ1-1; D call uncertain. Trimming shortened V by 5 bases and J by 0 bases, and 13 bases separated the two germline ends. CDR1 is PRHDT and CDR2 is FYEKMQ in the germline V gene (reference sequence). CDR3 length: 15 amino acids.

The rearrangement links TRBV7-9 to TRBJ1-2, with 7 positions matching TRBD1. Trimming at V came to 5 bases and at J to 7 bases, leaving 4 bases not matched to a gene. The CDR3 extends over 12 amino acids. CDR1 is SEHNR and CDR2 is FQNEAQ in the germline V gene (reference sequence). CDR3 amino acids: CASSRTGSGYTF. The CDR3 DNA follows: TGTGCCAGCAGCCGGACAGGATCTGGCTACACCTTC.

The chain carries TRBV6-6 and TRBJ1-1, with 10 bases matching TRBD1. V was pared by 6 bases and J by 2 bases, with 12 bases of the junction left unmatched. CDR3 length equals 17 residues. CDR1 and CDR2 from the germline V gene are MNHNY and SVGAGI (reference sequence). This CDR3 reads CASRTSGQGVRNTEAFF. CDR3 nucleotides: TGTGCCAGCAGAACATCCGGACAGGGGGTACGTAACACTGAAGCTTTCTTT.

This clonotype was seen ten or more times. The CDR3 region is CASSLSIGPSETTNEKLFF. The DNA for the CDR3 is TGTGCCAGCAGTTTGTCAATCGGCCCGTCGGAAACAACTAATGAAAAACTGTTTTTT. This chain connects TRBV28 to TRBJ1-4; D not certain. Trimming took off 3 bases at V and 0 bases at J, with 20 bases between the two ends. This CDR3 contains 19 residues. The V gene's germline CDR1 is MDHEN and CDR2 SYDVKM. The entire variable domain, with the rest obtained from reference TRBV28 and TRBJ1-4, is as follows: DVKVTQSSRYLVKRTGEKVFLECVQDMDHENMFWYRQDPGLGLRLIYFSYDVKMKEKGDIPEGYSVSREKKERFSLILESASTNQTSMYLCASSLSIGPSETTNEKLFFGSGTQLSVL.

This clonotype has only a few counts. The DNA for the CDR3 is TGTGCCAGCAGTGACGCAAGCGGGGGCCAGCCCCAGCATTTT. It yields the protein CASSDASGGQPQHF. V and J are TRBV28 and TRBJ1-5; D is possibly TRBD1 (6 bases). V lost 5 bases and J lost 7, with 15 bases in between. The CDR3 sequence is 14 residues long. Germline V gene data show CDR1 as MDHEN and CDR2 as SYDVKM. Full variable domain (missing parts from reference TRBV28 and TRBJ1-5): DVKVTQSSRYLVKRTGEKVFLECVQDMDHENMFWYRQDPGLGLRLIYFSYDVKMKEKGDIPEGYSVSREKKERFSLILESASTNQTSMYLCASSDASGGQPQHFGDGTRLSIL.

The chain couples TRBV6-6 to TRBJ2-2; D call uncertain. Germline V CDR1 and CDR2: MNHNY, SVGAGI (reference sequence). The CDR3 is 13 residues long. V was pared by 8 bases and J by 9 bases, with 16 bases between. The CDR3, as DNA: TGTGCCAGCTCTGTACTGGGCGGACGGGAGCTGTTTTTT. Protein: CASSVLGGRELFF.

This clonotype has at least ten counts. The chain links TRBV6-6 to TRBJ1-1, with TRBD1 matching 7 bases. Germline V gene data show CDR1 as MNHNY and CDR2 as SVGAGI (reference sequence). V was pared by 6 bases and J by 10 bases, with 5 bases of the junction left unmatched. This CDR3 spans 11 amino acids. CDR3 DNA: TGTGCCAGCAGCCAGACAGGGACAGCTTTCTTT. Translated, it gives CASSQTGTAFF.

This clonotype was observed many times. J is TRBJ1-1 and V is TRBV5-1; 7 bases fit TRBD1. Germline assignment: CDR1 SGHRS and CDR2 YFSETQ. The CDR3 totals 16 residues. J was trimmed by 0 bases and V by 3 bases; bases with no gene match: 8. The CDR3 DNA is TGCGCCAGCAGCTCCAGGGGGGGTCGGATGAACACTGAAGCTTTCTTT. It yields the protein CASSSRGGRMNTEAFF.

The sample holds a few counts of this clonotype. The chain uses TRBV18 and TRBJ2-5, with no clear D. Germline V gene data show CDR1 as KGHSH and CDR2 as LQKENI. This CDR3 comprises 14 residues. The V end was cut by 3 bases, the J end by 5 bases, with 13 bases between. CDR3 in amino acids: CASSPSGDQETQYF. The DNA of the CDR3 is TGTGCCAGCTCACCTTCGGGCGATCAGGAGACCCAGTACTTC.

This chain links TRBV20-1 with TRBJ2-3; 9 bases line up with TRBD2. This CDR3 is 14 amino acids long. Trimming took 3 bases from V and 3 from J; bases not matched to a gene: 4. Germline V gene lookup returns CDR1 DFQATT and CDR2 SNEGSKA (reference sequence). The CDR3 region has the DNA TGCAGTGCTAGGCTAGCGGGGAATACAGATACGCAGTATTTT. This encodes CSARLAGNTDTQYF.

This clonotype was observed a handful of times. The genes are TRBV7-9 and TRBJ1-2; D perhaps matches TRBD1 (5 bases). Trimming took 4 bases from V and 1 from J, leaving 10 bases between them. The V gene's germline CDR1 is SEHNR and CDR2 FQNEAQ (reference sequence). The CDR3 spans 14 residues. CDR3 DNA: TGTGCCAGCAGCTCAGGGACGGTTAACTATGGCTACACCTTC. It is translated as CASSSGTVNYGYTF.

This clonotype was observed many times. The chain is built from TRBV5-1 and TRBJ1-1, with TRBD1 matching over 9 bases. The V gene's germline CDR1 is SGHRS and CDR2 YFSETQ. The CDR3 covers 17 residues. With 4 bases clipped from V and 0 bases from J, the junction kept 10 bases outside the gene matches. For the CDR3, the DNA is TGCGCCAGCAGCCCGGACAGGGGTCTCCTAATGAACACTGAAGCTTTCTTT. Protein product: CASSPDRGLLMNTEAFF.

This clonotype appeared a few times. This sequence joins TRBV5-5 and TRBJ1-4, with TRBD1 matching over 7 bases. The CDR3 runs 13 residues. V dropped 7 bases and J dropped 3; count of bases not matched to a gene: 3. Germline values: CDR1 SGHKS, CDR2 YYEKEE (reference sequence). The chain's CDR3 is CASQDRPNEKLFF. The CDR3 coding sequence is TGTGCCAGCCAGGACAGGCCTAATGAAAAACTGTTTTTT.

In its sample, this clonotype was seen a few times. This rearrangement joins TRBV27 to TRBJ2-1; tentatively, D is TRBD2 (6 bases). Germline V gives CDR1 MNHEY, CDR2 SMNVEV (reference sequence). Trimming took off 1 base at V and 10 bases at J, with 20 bases between the two ends. This CDR3 contains 16 residues. This CDR3 reads CASSLFGLGGIGEQFF. The CDR3 nucleotides read TGTGCCAGCAGTTTATTCGGCCTCGGGGGTATTGGCGAGCAGTTCTTC.

The chain employs TRBV7-9 and TRBJ2-3, with D unresolved. Trimming pared 2 bases from V and 8 bases from J, leaving 11 bases between. The germline gives CDR1 SEHNR, CDR2 FQNEAQ (reference sequence). CDR3 size: 13 residues. CDR3 sequence: CASSLIPWGTQYF. In DNA form, the CDR3 reads TGTGCCAGCAGCTTAATTCCCTGGGGTACGCAGTATTTT.

This clonotype was found many times. The rearrangement links TRBV20-1 to TRBJ2-2; D remains unclear. V lost 2 bases, J lost 7 bases, and 8 bases lay in between. Germline V gives CDR1 DFQATT, CDR2 SNEGSKA (reference sequence). CDR3 length equals 12 residues. The CDR3 here is CSARIRNGELFF. The CDR3 nucleotides are TGCAGTGCTAGAATAAGGAACGGGGAGCTGTTTTTT.